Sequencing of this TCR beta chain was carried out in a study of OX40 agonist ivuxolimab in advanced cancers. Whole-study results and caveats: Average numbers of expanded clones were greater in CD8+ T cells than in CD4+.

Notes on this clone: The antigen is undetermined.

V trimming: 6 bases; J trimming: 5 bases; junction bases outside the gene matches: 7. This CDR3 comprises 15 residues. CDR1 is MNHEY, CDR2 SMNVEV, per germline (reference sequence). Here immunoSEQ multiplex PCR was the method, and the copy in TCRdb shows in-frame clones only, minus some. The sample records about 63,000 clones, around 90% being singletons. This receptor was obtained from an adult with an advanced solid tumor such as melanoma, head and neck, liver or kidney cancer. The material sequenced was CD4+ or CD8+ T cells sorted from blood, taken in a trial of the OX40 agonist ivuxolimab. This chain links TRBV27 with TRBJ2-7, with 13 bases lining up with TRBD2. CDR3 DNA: TGTGCCAGCAGCAATGGACTAGCGGGAGTGAACGAGCAGTACTTC. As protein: CASSNGLAGVNEQYF.